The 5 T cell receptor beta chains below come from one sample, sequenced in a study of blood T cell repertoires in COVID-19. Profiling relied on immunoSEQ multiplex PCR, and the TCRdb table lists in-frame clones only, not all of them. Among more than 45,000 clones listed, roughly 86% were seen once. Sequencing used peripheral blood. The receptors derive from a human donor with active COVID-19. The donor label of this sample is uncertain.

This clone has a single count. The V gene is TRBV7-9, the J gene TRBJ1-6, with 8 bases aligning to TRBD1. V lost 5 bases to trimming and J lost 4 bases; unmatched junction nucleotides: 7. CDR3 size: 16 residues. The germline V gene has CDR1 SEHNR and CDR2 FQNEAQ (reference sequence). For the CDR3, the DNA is TGTGCCAGCAGCCCCCGACAGGGGAGATATAATTCACCCCTCCACTTT. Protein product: CASSPRQGRYNSPLHF.

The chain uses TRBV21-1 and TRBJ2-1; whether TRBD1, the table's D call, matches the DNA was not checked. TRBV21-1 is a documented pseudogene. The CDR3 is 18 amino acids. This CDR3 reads CASSKSAGTGFRTNEQFF. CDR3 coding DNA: TGTGCCAGCAGCAAATCGGCAGGGACAGGGTTCCGAACCAATGAGCAGTTCTTC.

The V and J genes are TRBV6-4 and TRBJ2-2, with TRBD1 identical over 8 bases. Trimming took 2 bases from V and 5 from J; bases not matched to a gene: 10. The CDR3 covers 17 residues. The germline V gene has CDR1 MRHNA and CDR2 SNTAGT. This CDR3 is CASSDLPSGGATGELFF. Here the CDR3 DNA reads TGTGCCAGCAGTGACCTACCCTCAGGGGGCGCGACCGGGGAGCTGTTTTTT.

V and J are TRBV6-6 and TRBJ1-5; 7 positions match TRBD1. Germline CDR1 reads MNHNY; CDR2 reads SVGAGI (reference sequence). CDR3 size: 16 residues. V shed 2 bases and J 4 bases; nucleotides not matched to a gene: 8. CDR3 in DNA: TGTGCCAGCAGTTACGGTAGACAGGGCCTAAATCAGCCCCAGCATTTT. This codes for CASSYGRQGLNQPQHF.

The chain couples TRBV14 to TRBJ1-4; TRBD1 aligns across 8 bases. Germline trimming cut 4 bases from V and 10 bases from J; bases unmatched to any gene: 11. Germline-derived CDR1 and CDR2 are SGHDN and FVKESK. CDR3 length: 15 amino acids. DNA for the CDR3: TGTGCCAGCAGCCTGACCGGACAGGGTGAACGAAAACTGTTTTTT. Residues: CASSLTGQGERKLFF.